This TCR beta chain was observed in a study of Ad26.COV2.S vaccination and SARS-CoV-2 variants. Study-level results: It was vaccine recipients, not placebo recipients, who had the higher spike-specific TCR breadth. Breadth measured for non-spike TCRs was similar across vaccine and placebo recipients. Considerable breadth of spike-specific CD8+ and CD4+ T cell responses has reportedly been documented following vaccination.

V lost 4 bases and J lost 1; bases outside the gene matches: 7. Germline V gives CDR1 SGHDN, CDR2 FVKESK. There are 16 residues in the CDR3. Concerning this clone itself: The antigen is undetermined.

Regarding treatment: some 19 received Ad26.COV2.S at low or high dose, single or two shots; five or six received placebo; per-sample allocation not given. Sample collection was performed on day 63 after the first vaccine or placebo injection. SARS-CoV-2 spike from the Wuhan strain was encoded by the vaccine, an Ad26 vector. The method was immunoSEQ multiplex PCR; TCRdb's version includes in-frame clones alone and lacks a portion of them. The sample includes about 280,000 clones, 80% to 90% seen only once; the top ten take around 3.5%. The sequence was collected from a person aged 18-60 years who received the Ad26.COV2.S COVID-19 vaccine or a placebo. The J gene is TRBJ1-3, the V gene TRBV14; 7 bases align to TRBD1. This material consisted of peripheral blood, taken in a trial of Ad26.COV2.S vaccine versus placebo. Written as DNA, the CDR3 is TGTGCCAGCAGCCGTACACAGGGGTGGTCTGGAAACACCATATATTTT. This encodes CASSRTQGWSGNTIYF.